This TCR beta chain was sequenced for a study of blood T cell repertoires in COVID-19. Whole-study context: Collection of acute and convalescent COVID-19 samples took place in the United States, Italy and Spain. T cells, B-cell-depleted T cells, or PBMCs supplied cDNA or gDNA.

Under the authors' procedure: Reference gene primer amplification gave nucleated cell count estimates. Sequenced by immunoSEQ multiplex PCR; TCRdb stores in-frame clones only, minus some. The D gene and trimming were derived from the DNA, and the V and J assignments and clone size from that table. Here the sample spans over 120,000 clones, around 80% being singletons. J gave up 2 bases and V 2 bases, and 8 bases lay outside the gene matches. The CDR3 length is 17 residues. Germline V CDR1 and CDR2: WSHSY, SAAADI. The clonotype was recovered from a woman aged 55-69 years with acute or convalescent COVID-19. The chain has TRBV10-2 and TRBJ2-3, with TRBD2 identical over 9 bases. Sequencing was done on a sample of peripheral blood. The CDR3 spells CASSEIPSGIATDTQYF. CDR3 bases: TGCGCCAGCAGTGAGATACCTAGCGGGATTGCCACAGATACGCAGTATTTT.